The clone carrying this TCR beta chain was detected once. Germline V gene sequence: CDR1 GTSNPN, CDR2 SVGIG (reference sequence). The V gene end was trimmed by 1 base and the J gene end by 1 base; junction bases not matched to a gene: 5. The CDR3 extends over 15 amino acids. Recruitment covered roughly 24 US areas and drew participants whose ages spanned about 18 to 100 years. Participant-reported clinical history was the basis for cohort assignment. The data were taken from a study of blood T cell repertoires in COVID-19. In the study overall: The cDNA or gDNA used as material had been derived from T cells, B-cell-depleted T cells, or PBMCs.

Repertoires were generated with immunoSEQ multiplex PCR, while TCRdb's copy carries only in-frame clones and drops some. The repertoire holds approximately 480,000 clones, with around 87% as singletons. The receptor was derived from a woman aged 18-30 years who had recovered from COVID-19. Sequenced: PBMCs or T cells enriched from blood (not recorded which). The chain joins TRBV30 to TRBJ2-5; 8 bases line up with TRBD2. Written as DNA, the CDR3 is TGTGCCTGGAGTGGGGTAGCGGGGCCCCAAGAGACCCAGTACTTC. This encodes CAWSGVAGPQETQYF.